This T cell receptor (beta chain) was obtained from a study of blood T cell repertoires in COVID-19 (dated by TCRdb to the early 2020s). Study-level background: Samples from collaborators originated in the United States, Italy and Spain and spanned both the acute and convalescent phases of COVID-19. The material from the prospective study consisted of cDNA or gDNA derived from T cells, B-cell-depleted T cells, or PBMCs. Subjects who had been exposed to COVID-19, were actively infected with it, or had recovered from it provided the deeply sampled blood TCRbeta repertoires that made up the dataset. The repertoires were made available in a free public database intended to serve as a resource for research on the immune response to SARS-CoV-2. Samples came from the ongoing ImmuneRACE study (first 160 participants) plus 1,254 subjects from 6 global collaborators. The sample metadata nearly always contained a de-identified subject ID, COVID-19 status, age in years and sex. Where available, HLA class I and class II types were obtained from metadata supplied by the sample provider rather than from assay-based typing. Study-wide conclusions, independent of this receptor: Clinical and demographic metadata were provided uncurated, with the amount varying by source and participant.

The collaborating institutions used their own protocols to collect whole blood in K2EDTA tubes. For TCRbeta analysis, collaborator samples were shipped as frozen whole blood, as isolated PBMCs, or as DNA extracted from either sample type. As for this clone: The antigen this receptor binds is unknown. No per-base quality is available; no much larger clone lies one base away.

The immunoSEQ Assay, a bias-controlled multiplex PCR, was used to amplify TCRbeta CDR3 regions from genomic DNA. The study's processing was this. The number of nucleated cells in each sample was estimated by amplification of reference gene primers within the assay. Sequence reads were collapsed and filtered to measure the absolute abundance of every unique TCRbeta CDR3 rearrangement. For each sample, productive Simpson clonality was calculated by taking the square root of Simpson's diversity index across productive rearrangements. In its TCRdb copy, this immuneACCESS table keeps in-frame sequences only and misses some clones. Where compared with another copy, unresolved V genes explain less than half of these, and the others have no known cause. The V and J calls and clone size come from that table; D and trimming were worked out from the DNA. Recorded for this sample are just over 650,000 clones; 70% to 90% of them occurred a single time. The top ten clonotypes cover under 0.3% of the sample.

Sequenced material: peripheral blood. This TCR was recovered from a woman aged 18 to 35 with acute or convalescent COVID-19.

The sequence in DNA is TGTGCCAGTAATCGGGGGGGTCCTACCGGGGAGCTGTTTTTT. Translated, it gives CASNRGGPTGELFF. This sequence uses TRBV19 and TRBJ2-2; 8 middle bases align to TRBD2. Trimming takes 7 bases off V and 5 bases off J; junction bases not matched to a gene: 6. The CDR1 and CDR2 encoded by the germline V gene (reference sequence) are LNHDA and SQIVND. The CDR3 numbers 14 residues from cysteine through phenylalanine. CDR3 DNA is the only sequence kept; it has 42 bases, read in frame from the first base. Reference TRBV19 and TRBJ2-2 genes cover what lies past the CDR3, so the full variable domain is DGGITQSPKYLFRKEGQNVTLSCEQNLNHDAMYWYRQDPGQGLRLIYYSQIVNDFQKGDIAEGYSVSREKKESFPLTVTSAQKNPTAFYLCASNRGGPTGELFFGEGSRLTVL.